The 27 T cell receptor beta chains listed next were all sequenced from one sample in a study of blood T cell repertoires in COVID-19. The table came from immunoSEQ multiplex PCR; TCRdb's copy has only in-frame clones and leaves some out. The table has a few hundred thousand clones, approximately 86% seen once. Input material: peripheral blood. The receptors stem from a man aged 35-49 years who had recovered from COVID-19.

The V gene is TRBV6-4, the J gene TRBJ2-3; D ambiguous. Germline V CDR1 and CDR2: MRHNA, SNTAGT. Deletions cut 3 bases from V and 4 bases from J, with 11 bases between. The CDR3 runs to 14 residues. The chain's CDR3 is CASSETPGPDTQYF. In nucleotides, the CDR3 is TGTGCCAGCAGTGAGACCCCGGGTCCAGATACGCAGTATTTT.

This sequence joins TRBV5-1 and TRBJ1-2, with D perhaps TRBD1 (6 bases). The CDR3 length is 13 residues. Germline V gives CDR1 SGHRS, CDR2 YFSETQ. V dropped 0 bases and J dropped 8 bases, with 11 bases sitting between them. The DNA of the CDR3 is TGCGCCAGCAGCTTGGGACAGGTAGAGGGCTACACCTTC. Amino acids: CASSLGQVEGYTF. Full variable domain (remainder filled in from reference TRBV5-1 and TRBJ1-2): KAGVTQTPRYLIKTRGQQVTLSCSPISGHRSVSWYQQTPGQGLQFLFEYFSETQRNKGNFPGRFSGRQFSNSRSEMNVSTLELGDSALYLCASSLGQVEGYTFGSGTRLTVV.

V and J are TRBV4-3 and TRBJ1-2; D possibly corresponds to TRBD1 (6 bases). Trimming left V 0 bases short and J 4 bases short, with 12 bases between. Germline V gene lookup returns CDR1 LGHNA and CDR2 YSLEER. This CDR3 has 15 residues. The CDR3: CASSQESRGFYGYTF. CDR3 sequence (DNA): TGCGCCAGCAGCCAAGAGAGTAGGGGGTTCTATGGCTACACCTTC.

This rearrangement joins TRBV6-6 to TRBJ1-1, with a possible D match to TRBD1 (6 bases). Germline V CDR1 and CDR2: MNHNY, SVGAGI (reference sequence). The CDR3 loop spans 14 amino acids. Trimming cost V 5 bases and J 4 bases, with 14 bases left between them. The chain's CDR3 is CASSPRRTVTEAFF. CDR3 DNA: TGTGCCAGCAGTCCCCGGAGGACAGTCACTGAAGCTTTCTTT.

Only a few counts were recorded for this clone. The V gene is TRBV15, the J gene TRBJ2-1; D is perhaps TRBD1 (5 bases). V was cut by 4 bases and J by 8 bases, with 18 bases left in between. Germline V gene sequence: CDR1 LNHNV, CDR2 YYDKDF (reference sequence). The CDR3 runs 15 residues. This CDR3 is CATSKFGSGNDEQFF. The DNA for the CDR3 is TGTGCCACCAGCAAATTTGGATCAGGGAATGATGAGCAGTTCTTC. Supplemented by reference TRBV15 and TRBJ2-1, the full variable domain reads DAMVIQNPRYQVTQFGKPVTLSCSQTLNHNVMYWYQQKSSQAPKLLFHYYDKDFNNEADTPDNFQSRRPNTSFCFLDIRSPGLGDTAMYLCATSKFGSGNDEQFFGPGTRLTVL.

The V gene is TRBV11-2, the J gene TRBJ2-1, with D unresolved. CDR3 size: 13 residues. Germline V CDR1 and CDR2: SGHAT, FQNNGV. Trimming removed 1 base from V and 6 bases from J, with 7 bases in between. The DNA for the CDR3 is TGTGCCAGCAGCTTAGGTTACGGCAATGAGCAGTTCTTC. This sequence encodes CASSLGYGNEQFF.

The rearrangement links TRBV6-6 to TRBJ1-1; no clear D gene. This CDR3 comprises 14 residues. Trimming removed 6 bases from V and 6 bases from J, with 17 bases in between. The germline V gene encodes CDR1 MNHNY and CDR2 SVGAGI (reference sequence). The CDR3 region is CASSKIAGGAEAFF. DNA of the CDR3: TGTGCCAGCAGCAAAATAGCAGGAGGCGCTGAAGCTTTCTTT.

The chain carries TRBV6-5 and TRBJ2-5; TRBD2 matches at 9 bases. This CDR3 has 15 residues. Germline V CDR1 and CDR2: MNHEY, SVGAGI. The V gene end was trimmed by 5 bases and the J gene end by 2 bases; junction bases not matched to a gene: 6. The CDR3 DNA reads TGTGCCAGCAGTCCCCCTGCGGGAGGGCAAGAGACCCAGTACTTC. Amino acids: CASSPPAGGQETQYF.

The chain is built from TRBV2 and TRBJ2-4; 13 bases align to TRBD2. CDR1 and CDR2 from the germline V gene are SNHLY and FYNNEI. V was pared by 6 bases and J by 6 bases, with 2 bases of the junction left unmatched. CDR3 length: 14 residues. CDR3 sequence (DNA): TGTGCCAGCAGACTAGCGGGGGGGATAAACATTCAGTACTTC. Residues: CASRLAGGINIQYF.

This clone was counted a few times. V usage is TRBV7-2 and J usage is TRBJ1-3, with D possibly matching TRBD1 (6 bases). V lost 1 base to trimming and J lost 0 bases, with 13 bases between them. The length of the CDR3 is 17 residues. The V gene's germline CDR1 is SGHTA and CDR2 FQGNSA. The CDR3 loop reads CASSLVPTGPSGNTIYF. Here the CDR3 DNA reads TGTGCCAGCAGCTTAGTGCCGACAGGTCCCTCTGGAAACACCATATATTTT.

The chain uses TRBV19 and TRBJ1-2, with D hard to call. Trimming pared 1 base from V and 4 bases from J, leaving 10 bases between. Looked up from germline, CDR1 is LNHDA and CDR2 is SQIVND (reference sequence). The CDR3 length is 14 residues. CDR3 region: CASSIGPGSYGYTF. As DNA, the CDR3 is TGTGCCAGTAGTATAGGACCGGGTTCCTATGGCTACACCTTC.

The V call is TRBV2, the J call TRBJ2-7; 7 bases agree with TRBD2. CDR3 size: 12 residues. The V and J ends lost 6 bases and 5 bases, in that order; junction bases with no gene match: 4. Germline V CDR1 and CDR2: SNHLY, FYNNEI. The DNA of the CDR3 is TGTGCCAGCAGGGGGGGGTATAACGAGCAGTACTTC. Translation: CASRGGYNEQYF.

The rearrangement joins TRBV29-1 to TRBJ2-1; D is unresolved. Between the trimmed V and J ends, which lost 2 bases and 13 bases, there was a span of 12 bases. This CDR3 is 11 amino acids long. From germline, CDR1 is SQVTM and CDR2 ANQGSEA. CDR3 region: CSVEISGPQFF. For the CDR3, the DNA is TGCAGCGTTGAAATCTCGGGTCCCCAGTTCTTC.

This chain connects TRBV5-4 to TRBJ2-7, with 9 bases matching TRBD1. The CDR3 is made up of 15 amino acids. V trimming: 4 bases; J trimming: 7 bases; junction bases outside the gene matches: 12. Germline CDR1 is SGHNT and CDR2 is YYREEE (reference sequence). This CDR3 is CASSRRGTGSREQYF. The CDR3 DNA reads TGTGCCAGCAGCAGGCGCGGGACAGGGTCACGGGAGCAGTACTTC.

The V and J genes are TRBV9 and TRBJ2-5; 9 positions agree with TRBD2. V lost 4 bases to trimming and J lost 5 bases; unmatched junction nucleotides: 9. The CDR3 length is 15 residues. Germline CDR1 SGDLS, CDR2 YYNGEE. Here the CDR3 reads CASSPRGGARETQYF. In DNA, the CDR3 is TGTGCCAGCAGCCCGCGCGGGGGGGCCCGGGAGACCCAGTACTTC. The complete variable domain, with remaining parts taken from reference TRBV9 and TRBJ2-5, reads DSGVTQTPKHLITATGQRVTLRCSPRSGDLSVYWYQQSLDQGLQFLIQYYNGEERAKGNILERFSAQQFPDLHSELNLSSLELGDSALYFCASSPRGGARETQYFGPGTRLLVL.

The V gene is TRBV7-9, the J gene TRBJ2-7; TRBD2 matches at 9 bases. CDR1 and CDR2 (germline): SEHNR, FQNEAQ (reference sequence). This CDR3 region has 14 residues. V shed 3 bases and J 2 bases; nucleotides not matched to a gene: 2. CDR3 in DNA: TGTGCCAGCAGCTTCTGGACTAGCGCCTACGAGCAGTACTTC. Protein sequence: CASSFWTSAYEQYF.

CDR3 loop: CASSPSPALRDEQYF. CDR3 in DNA: TGTGCCAGCTCACCATCCCCCGCCTTGCGGGACGAGCAGTACTTC. The chain is built from TRBV18 and TRBJ2-7; TRBD2 is a possible D gene (5 bases). The CDR3 is 15 amino acids. In germline, CDR1 is KGHSH, CDR2 LQKENI. Trimming removed 2 bases from V and 5 bases from J, with 16 bases in between.

V usage is TRBV2 and J usage is TRBJ1-5; 9 nucleotides match TRBD1. The germline V gene has CDR1 SNHLY and CDR2 FYNNEI. The CDR3 contains 16 residues. V was clipped by 3 bases and J by 3 bases; unmatched bases: 6. In DNA, the CDR3 is TGTGCCAGCAGTGATATACGGACAGGGGCCAATCAGCCCCAGCATTTT. Its translation: CASSDIRTGANQPQHF.

The rearrangement joins TRBV5-6 to TRBJ2-2; 13 bases agree with TRBD2. Trimming at V came to 2 bases and at J to 3 bases, leaving 4 bases not matched to a gene. Germline lookup yields CDR1 SGHDT and CDR2 YYEEEE. The CDR3 runs 17 residues. CDR3 sequence reads: CASSLRTSGRDTGELFF. Written as DNA, the CDR3 is TGTGCCAGCAGCTTACGGACTAGCGGGAGAGACACCGGGGAGCTGTTTTTT.

This clone was recorded once. The V gene is TRBV5-4, the J gene TRBJ2-7; D ambiguous. The CDR3 totals 15 residues. Germline CDR1 reads SGHNT; CDR2 reads YYREEE (reference sequence). The V and J ends lost 1 base and 0 bases respectively, with 11 bases between them. CDR3 amino acids: CASSLPTTGSYEQYF. The CDR3 DNA reads as TGTGCCAGCAGCTTGCCCACGACTGGCTCCTACGAGCAGTACTTC.

The chain carries TRBV5-4 and TRBJ2-5, with D possibly being TRBD1 (6 bases). The germline V gene has CDR1 SGHNT and CDR2 YYREEE (reference sequence). Trimming took 3 bases from V and 1 from J, leaving 13 bases between them. This CDR3 is 15 amino acids long. The CDR3: CASSSAGTSQETQYF. The DNA for the CDR3 is TGTGCCAGCAGCTCGGCCGGGACATCCCAAGAGACCCAGTACTTC.

The gene calls are TRBV5-1 and TRBJ2-2; maybe TRBD2 (5 bases). Germline V gene data show CDR1 as SGHRS and CDR2 as YFSETQ. Between the trimmed V and J ends, which lost 5 bases and 2 bases, there was a span of 13 bases. CDR3 length: 15 residues. CDR3 amino acids: CASSSGSANTGELFF. CDR3 in DNA: TGCGCCAGCAGTTCGGGTAGCGCTAACACCGGGGAGCTGTTTTTT.

The chain couples TRBV10-3 to TRBJ1-5, with D possibly being TRBD1 (6 bases). The CDR3 has 16 residues. CDR1 and CDR2 (germline): ENHRY, SYGVKD. V gave up 0 bases and J gave up 1 base, with 10 bases separating them. The CDR3, as DNA: TGTGCCATCAGTGAGTCCAGGGGCGGCAGCAATCAGCCCCAGCATTTT. This sequence encodes CAISESRGGSNQPQHF.

This rearrangement joins TRBV24-1 to TRBJ1-2; D gene uncertain. The germline V gene encodes CDR1 KGHDR and CDR2 SFDVKD. V lost 10 bases and J lost 4, with 24 bases in between. The CDR3 is made up of 16 amino acids. The CDR3 region has the DNA TGTGCCACAAGGGCTATCTTGAGGAGGGTAGGCTATGGCTACACCTTC. Translating gives CATRAILRRVGYGYTF.

The chain couples TRBV9 to TRBJ1-1, with D perhaps matching TRBD1 (5 bases). This CDR3 has 14 amino acids. V lost 4 bases, J lost 3 bases, and 13 bases lay in between. The V gene's germline CDR1 is SGDLS and CDR2 YYNGEE. The chain's CDR3 is CASSTWGGDTEAFF. The CDR3, as DNA: TGTGCCAGCAGCACTTGGGGGGGTGACACTGAAGCTTTCTTT.

In this sample, this clone turned up once. The chain carries TRBV5-4 and TRBJ2-5, with 11 bases lining up with TRBD2. Trimming cost V 9 bases and J 3 bases; bases outside gene matches: 10. The germline V gene has CDR1 SGHNT and CDR2 YYREEE (reference sequence). This CDR3 spans 15 amino acids. CDR3 bases: TGTGCCACCGCTAAACTAGCGGGAGTGGAAGAGACCCAGTACTTC. Amino acid sequence: CATAKLAGVEETQYF.

The CDR3 sequence is CASSPPTYGNSPLHF. DNA for the CDR3: TGTGCCAGCAGTCCCCCCACATACGGGAATTCACCCCTCCACTTT. This chain uses TRBV28 with TRBJ1-6; D gene uncertain. The germline CDR1 and CDR2 sequences are MDHEN and SYDVKM. The CDR3 loop spans 15 amino acids. Trimming shortened V by 5 bases and J by 7 bases, and 15 bases separated the two germline ends.